The subject of this entry is one T cell receptor beta chain. What it binds is not known. This sample was included in a study of shared clonotypes between healthy human individuals. Study findings and constraints: Among donors, sharing of clonotypes was expected to be affected by sequencing depth.

Germline assignment: CDR1 SGHDT and CDR2 YYEEEE. V lost 4 bases, J lost 5 bases, and 10 bases lay in between. The CDR3 is made up of 13 amino acids. Only CD45RO-negative cells positively selected for CCR7 counted as naive CD8 cells, so terminally differentiated effector memory CD45RA+ cells were excluded. Assay execution took place at the deep level. Sorted subsets were amplified in replicate PCRs using 200 to 250 ng DNA, tens of thousands of T cell genomes. In the authors' workflow: Junction-only sequences produced by ImmunoSEQ had no quality scores, so filtering differed. Assay: immunoSEQ multiplex PCR; the TCRdb copy retains only in-frame clones and omits some. V and J calls and clone size come straight from that table; D and trimming were deduced from the DNA. The sample includes under 2,000,000 clones, roughly 95% seen only once; the top ten take roughly 1%.

This TCR was sampled from a man aged 18 to 35 in good health. Sequencing was performed on naive CD8+ T cells sorted from blood. The V gene is TRBV5-6, the J gene TRBJ2-1; D unclear. The CDR3 region is CASSTETHNEQFF. The CDR3 DNA sequence: TGTGCCAGCAGCACCGAGACCCACAATGAGCAGTTCTTC.